This T cell receptor (beta chain) was recorded in a study of T-cell reconstitution after alpha-beta-depleted transplantation in children. This clonotype showed up just a few times. Trimming at V came to 1 base and at J to 4 bases, leaving 2 bases not matched to a gene. This CDR3 spans 15 amino acids. Preparation of the TCRbeta library used unique molecular identifiers. TCRdb processed the PCR reads anew with MiXCR; each CDR3 protein has one entry. The sample carries approximately 1,000,000 distinct CDR3 sequences, about 30% recorded once. This receptor was identified in a boy in the first two years of life who had a stem cell transplant for SCID, so the T cells may come from the graft donor. The chain joins TRBV12-3 or TRBV12-4 to TRBJ2-1, with TRBD2 matching 9 bases. The sequenced sample was PBMCs, mostly from graft donor cells, obtained 360 days after TCRalphabeta/CD19-depleted stem cell transplant. CDR3 in DNA: TGTGCCAGCAGTTTAGAGCGGGGGGTATACAATGAGCAGTTCTTC. This gives the protein CASSLERGVYNEQFF.